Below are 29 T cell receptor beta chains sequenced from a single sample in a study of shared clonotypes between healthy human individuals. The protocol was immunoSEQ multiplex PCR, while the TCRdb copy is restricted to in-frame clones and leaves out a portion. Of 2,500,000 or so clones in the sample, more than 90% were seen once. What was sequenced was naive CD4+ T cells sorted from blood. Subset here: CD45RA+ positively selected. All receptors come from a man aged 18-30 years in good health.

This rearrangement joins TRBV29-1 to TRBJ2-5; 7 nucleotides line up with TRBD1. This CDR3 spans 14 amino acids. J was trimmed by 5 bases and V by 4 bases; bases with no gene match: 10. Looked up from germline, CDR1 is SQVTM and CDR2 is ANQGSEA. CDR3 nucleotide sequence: TGCAGCGTTGCGACAGGGCTTTATCCGGAGACCCAGTACTTC. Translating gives CSVATGLYPETQYF.

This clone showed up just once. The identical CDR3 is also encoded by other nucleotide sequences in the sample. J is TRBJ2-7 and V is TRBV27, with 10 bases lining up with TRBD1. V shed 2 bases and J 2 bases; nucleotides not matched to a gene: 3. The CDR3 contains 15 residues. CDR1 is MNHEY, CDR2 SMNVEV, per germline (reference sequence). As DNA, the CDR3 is TGTGCCAGCAGTTTAGCAGGACAGGGGGCCTACGAGCAGTACTTC. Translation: CASSLAGQGAYEQYF.

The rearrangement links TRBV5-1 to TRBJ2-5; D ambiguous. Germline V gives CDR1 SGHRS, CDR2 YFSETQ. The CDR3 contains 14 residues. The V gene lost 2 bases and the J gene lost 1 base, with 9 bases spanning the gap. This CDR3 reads CASSLIYLQETQYF. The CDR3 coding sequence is TGCGCCAGCAGCTTAATCTACCTCCAAGAGACCCAGTACTTC.

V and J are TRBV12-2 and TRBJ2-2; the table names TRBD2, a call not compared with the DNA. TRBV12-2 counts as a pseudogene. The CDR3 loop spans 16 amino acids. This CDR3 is CASRLLILAVSGELFF. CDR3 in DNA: TGTGCAAGTCGCTTACTTATCCTGGCGGTTTCCGGGGAGCTGTTTTTT.

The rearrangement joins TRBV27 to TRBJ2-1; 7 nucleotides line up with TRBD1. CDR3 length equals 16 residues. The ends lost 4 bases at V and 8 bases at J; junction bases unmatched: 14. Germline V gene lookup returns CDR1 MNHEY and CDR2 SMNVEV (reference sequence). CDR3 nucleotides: TGTGCCAGCAGTTCCCGACAGGGTTGGGGGTCCGATGAGCAGTTCTTC. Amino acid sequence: CASSSRQGWGSDEQFF.

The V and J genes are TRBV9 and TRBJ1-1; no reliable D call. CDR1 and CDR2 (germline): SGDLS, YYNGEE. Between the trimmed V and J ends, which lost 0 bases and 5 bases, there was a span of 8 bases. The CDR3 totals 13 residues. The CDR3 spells CASSVAMGTEAFF. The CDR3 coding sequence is TGTGCCAGCAGCGTAGCTATGGGAACTGAAGCTTTCTTT.

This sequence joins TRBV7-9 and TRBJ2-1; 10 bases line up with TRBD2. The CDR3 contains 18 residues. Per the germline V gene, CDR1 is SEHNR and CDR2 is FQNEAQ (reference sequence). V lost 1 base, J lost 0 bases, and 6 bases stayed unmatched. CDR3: CASSLVTSGRNSYNEQFF. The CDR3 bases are TGTGCCAGCAGCTTAGTGACTAGCGGGCGGAACTCCTACAATGAGCAGTTCTTC.

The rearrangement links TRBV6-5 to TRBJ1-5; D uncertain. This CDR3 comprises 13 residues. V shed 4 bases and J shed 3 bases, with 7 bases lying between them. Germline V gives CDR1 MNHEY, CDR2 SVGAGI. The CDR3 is CASSWGVNQPQHF. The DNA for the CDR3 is TGTGCCAGCAGTTGGGGTGTCAATCAGCCCCAGCATTTT.

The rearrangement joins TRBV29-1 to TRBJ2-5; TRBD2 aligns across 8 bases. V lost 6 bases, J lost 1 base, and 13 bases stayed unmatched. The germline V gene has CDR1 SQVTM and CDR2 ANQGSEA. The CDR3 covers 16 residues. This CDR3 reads CSVQSLAGGPQETQYF. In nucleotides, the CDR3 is TGCAGCGTCCAATCCCTGGCGGGGGGCCCCCAAGAGACCCAGTACTTC.

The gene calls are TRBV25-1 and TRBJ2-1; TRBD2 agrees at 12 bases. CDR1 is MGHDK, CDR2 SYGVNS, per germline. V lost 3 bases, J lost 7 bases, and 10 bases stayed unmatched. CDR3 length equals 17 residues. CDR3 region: CASSDSRRLAGENEQFF. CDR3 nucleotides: TGTGCCAGCAGTGATTCCCGCCGACTAGCGGGAGAGAATGAGCAGTTCTTC.

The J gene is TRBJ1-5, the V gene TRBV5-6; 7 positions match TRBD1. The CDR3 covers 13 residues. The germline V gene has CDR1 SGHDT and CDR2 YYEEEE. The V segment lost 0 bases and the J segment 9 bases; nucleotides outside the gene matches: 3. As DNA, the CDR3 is TGTGCCAGCAGCTTGGGGACAGGCCGGCCCCAGCATTTT. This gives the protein CASSLGTGRPQHF.

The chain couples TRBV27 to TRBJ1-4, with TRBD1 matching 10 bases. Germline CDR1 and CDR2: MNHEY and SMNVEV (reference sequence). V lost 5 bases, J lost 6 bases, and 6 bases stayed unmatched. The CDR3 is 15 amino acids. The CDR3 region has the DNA TGTGCCAGCAGTCTCCGACAGGGGGCGTATGAAAAACTGTTTTTT. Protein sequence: CASSLRQGAYEKLFF.

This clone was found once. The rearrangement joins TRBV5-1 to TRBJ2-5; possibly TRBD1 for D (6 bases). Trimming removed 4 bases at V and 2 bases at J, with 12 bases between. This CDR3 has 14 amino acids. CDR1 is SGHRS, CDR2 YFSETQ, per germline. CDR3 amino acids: CASSPRDIQETQYF. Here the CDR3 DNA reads TGCGCCAGCAGCCCCCGGGACATTCAAGAGACCCAGTACTTC.

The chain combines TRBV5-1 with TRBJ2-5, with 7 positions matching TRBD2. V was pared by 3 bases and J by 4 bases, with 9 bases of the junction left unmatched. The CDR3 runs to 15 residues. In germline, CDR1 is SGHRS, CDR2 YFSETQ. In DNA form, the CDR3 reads TGCGCCAGCAGCTCCTCCAGGGAGGGAGGAGAGACCCAGTACTTC. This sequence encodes CASSSSREGGETQYF.

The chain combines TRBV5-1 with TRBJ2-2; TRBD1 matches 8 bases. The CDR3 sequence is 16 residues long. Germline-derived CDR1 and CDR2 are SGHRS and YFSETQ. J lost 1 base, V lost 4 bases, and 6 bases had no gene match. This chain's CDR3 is CASSTTGTGNTGELFF. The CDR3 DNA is TGCGCCAGCAGCACCACCGGGACAGGGAACACCGGGGAGCTGTTTTTT.

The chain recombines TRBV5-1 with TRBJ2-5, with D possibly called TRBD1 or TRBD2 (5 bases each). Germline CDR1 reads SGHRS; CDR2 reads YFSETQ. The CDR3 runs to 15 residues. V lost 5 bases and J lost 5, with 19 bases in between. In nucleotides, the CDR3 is TGCGCCAGCAGTCATGTGGGGGAGTTGCGGGAGACCCAGTACTTC. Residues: CASSHVGELRETQYF.

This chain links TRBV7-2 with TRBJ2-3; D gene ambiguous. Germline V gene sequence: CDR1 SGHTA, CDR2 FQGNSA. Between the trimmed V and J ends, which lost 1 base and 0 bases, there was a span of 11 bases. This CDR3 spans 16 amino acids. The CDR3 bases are TGTGCCAGCAGCTTAGGGAATGGCGGTAGCACAGATACGCAGTATTTT. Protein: CASSLGNGGSTDTQYF.

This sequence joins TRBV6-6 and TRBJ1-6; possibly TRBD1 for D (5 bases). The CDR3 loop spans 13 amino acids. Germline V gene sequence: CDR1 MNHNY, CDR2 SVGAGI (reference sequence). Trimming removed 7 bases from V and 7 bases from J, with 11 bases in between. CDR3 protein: CASIREGNSPLHF. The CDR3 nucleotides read TGTGCCAGCATCAGGGAGGGGAATTCACCCCTCCACTTT.

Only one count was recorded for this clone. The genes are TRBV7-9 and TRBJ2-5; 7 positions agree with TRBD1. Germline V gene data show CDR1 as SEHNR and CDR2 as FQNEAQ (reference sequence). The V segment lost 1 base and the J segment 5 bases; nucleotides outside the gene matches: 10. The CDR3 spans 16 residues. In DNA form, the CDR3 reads TGTGCCAGCAGCTTAGACGGCAGGGGGAATAAGGAGACCCAGTACTTC. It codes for CASSLDGRGNKETQYF.

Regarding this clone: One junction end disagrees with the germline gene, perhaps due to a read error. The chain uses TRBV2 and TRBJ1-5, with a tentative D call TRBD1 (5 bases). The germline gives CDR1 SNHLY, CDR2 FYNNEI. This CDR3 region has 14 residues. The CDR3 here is CAGSVGVYNQPQHF. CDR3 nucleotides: TGTGCCGGCAGTGTAGGGGTTTACAATCAGCCCCAGCATTTT.

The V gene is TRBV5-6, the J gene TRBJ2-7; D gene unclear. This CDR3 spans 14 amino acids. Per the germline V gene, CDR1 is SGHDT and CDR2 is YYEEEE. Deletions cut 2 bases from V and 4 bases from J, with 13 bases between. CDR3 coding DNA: TGTGCCAGCAGCTTTCGTGGGAACAGATACGAGCAGTACTTC. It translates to CASSFRGNRYEQYF. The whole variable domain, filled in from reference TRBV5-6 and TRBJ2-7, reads DAGVTQSPTHLIKTRGQQVTLRCSPKSGHDTVSWYQQALGQGPQFIFQYYEEEERQRGNFPDRFSGHQFPNYSSELNVNALLLGDSALYLCASSFRGNRYEQYFGPGTRLTVT.

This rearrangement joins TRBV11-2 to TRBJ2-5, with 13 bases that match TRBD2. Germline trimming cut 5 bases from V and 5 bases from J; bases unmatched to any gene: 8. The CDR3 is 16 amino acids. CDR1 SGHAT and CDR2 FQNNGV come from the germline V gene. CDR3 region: CASSPGTSGIGETQYF. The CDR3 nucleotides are TGTGCCAGCAGCCCGGGGACTAGCGGGATAGGGGAGACCCAGTACTTC.

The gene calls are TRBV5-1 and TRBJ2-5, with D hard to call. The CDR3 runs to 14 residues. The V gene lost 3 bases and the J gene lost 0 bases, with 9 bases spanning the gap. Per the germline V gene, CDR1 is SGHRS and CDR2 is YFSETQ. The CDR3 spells CASSSSPNQETQYF. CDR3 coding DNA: TGCGCCAGCAGCTCATCCCCAAACCAAGAGACCCAGTACTTC. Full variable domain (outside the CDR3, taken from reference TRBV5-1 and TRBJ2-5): KAGVTQTPRYLIKTRGQQVTLSCSPISGHRSVSWYQQTPGQGLQFLFEYFSETQRNKGNFPGRFSGRQFSNSRSEMNVSTLELGDSALYLCASSSSPNQETQYFGPGTRLLVL.

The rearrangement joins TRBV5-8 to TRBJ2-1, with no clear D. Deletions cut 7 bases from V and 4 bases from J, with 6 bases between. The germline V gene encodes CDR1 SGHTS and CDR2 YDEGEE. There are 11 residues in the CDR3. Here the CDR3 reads CASLLYNEQFF. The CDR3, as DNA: TGTGCCAGCCTCTTGTACAATGAGCAGTTCTTC.

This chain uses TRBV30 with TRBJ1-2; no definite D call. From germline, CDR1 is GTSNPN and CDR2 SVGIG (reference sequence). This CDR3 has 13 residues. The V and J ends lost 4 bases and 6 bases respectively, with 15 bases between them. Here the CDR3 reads CAWTSSAGNGYTF. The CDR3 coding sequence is TGTGCCTGGACCTCATCAGCAGGCAATGGCTACACCTTC.

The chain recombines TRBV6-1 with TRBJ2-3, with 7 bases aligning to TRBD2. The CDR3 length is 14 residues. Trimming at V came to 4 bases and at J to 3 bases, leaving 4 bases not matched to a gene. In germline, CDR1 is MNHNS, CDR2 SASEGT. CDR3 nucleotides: TGTGCCAGCAGTGCGGGAGCGGGGACAGATACGCAGTATTTT. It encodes CASSAGAGTDTQYF.

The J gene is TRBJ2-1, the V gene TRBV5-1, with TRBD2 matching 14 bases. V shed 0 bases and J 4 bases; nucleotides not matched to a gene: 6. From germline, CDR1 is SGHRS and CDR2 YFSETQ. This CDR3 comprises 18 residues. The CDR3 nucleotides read TGCGCCAGCAGCTTGGATGGGACTAGCGGGAGCGGTTACAATGAGCAGTTCTTC. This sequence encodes CASSLDGTSGSGYNEQFF.

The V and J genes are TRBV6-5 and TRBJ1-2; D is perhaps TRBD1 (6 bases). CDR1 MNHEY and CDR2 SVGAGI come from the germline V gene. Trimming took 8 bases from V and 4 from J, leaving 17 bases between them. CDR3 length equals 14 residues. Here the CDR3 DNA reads TGTGCCAGCTTTGGGGGCACGGGTGTCTATGGCTACACCTTC. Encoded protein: CASFGGTGVYGYTF.

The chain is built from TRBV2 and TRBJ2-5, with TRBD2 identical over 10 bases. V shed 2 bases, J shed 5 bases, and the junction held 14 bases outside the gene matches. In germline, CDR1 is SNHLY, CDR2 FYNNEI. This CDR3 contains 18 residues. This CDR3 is CASSELPSGSVFSETQYF. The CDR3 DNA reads TGTGCCAGCAGTGAACTACCTAGCGGGAGTGTTTTTTCGGAGACCCAGTACTTC.